The present T cell receptor (beta chain) was sequenced within a study of technical replicates of blood from several donors. Sequencing used immunoSEQ multiplex PCR; TCRdb keeps in-frame clones, though not all of them. The table includes some 48,000 clones, about 96% detected once. The CDR3 is made up of 16 amino acids. The receptor was isolated from a human donor in good health. Sequenced material: T cells isolated from PBMCs. V is TRBV12-2 and J is TRBJ2-1; TRBD2 is taken as the D call from the table, unchecked against the DNA. TRBV12-2 is noted as a pseudogene. The CDR3 DNA reads as TGTGCAAGTCGCTTATCAGAGGGCCGGTCCTACAATGAGCAGTTCTTC. It encodes CASRLSEGRSYNEQFF.